Listed here is a single T cell receptor (beta chain). Its antigen is unknown. There are no base qualities to consult, and no much larger clone falls within one base. These data belong to a study of shared clonotypes between healthy human individuals (dated by TCRdb to 2020 to 2022). For context, the study as a whole: A couple of women and a few men aged 18 to 49 years were included in the cohort. Different laboratories and diverse techniques were used to prepare libraries and sequence TCR repertoires, to increase sequencing depth and limit assay-specific biases. For each donor, three plates each were used for CD4 naive and CD4 memory, two plates were used for CD8 naive, and one plate was used for CD8 memory. To estimate repertoire size and how much clonotypes are shared between individuals, the study performed deep sequencing of blood TCR repertoires from about 5 healthy adults. Leukapheresis yielded between about 0.85 and 10 billion PBMCs per donor.

V and J are truncated by 7 bases and 6 bases respectively, leaving an intervening sequence of 20 bases. CDR1 MNHNS and CDR2 SASEGT were looked up in the germline V gene. The CDR3, cysteine through phenylalanine, is 15 amino acids long. Of all the DNA, just the CDR3 is kept, 45 bases in frame from base 1. Using the deep immunoSEQ assay, TCR CDR3 regions were amplified from genomic DNA by multiplex PCR. For each cell subset, the extracted genomic DNA was distributed evenly across all wells of several immunoSEQ 96-well plates, and each plate served as one replicate. For sorted subsets, 150 to 250 ng of genomic DNA, equivalent to 25,000 to 35,000 T cell genomes, went into each replicate PCR. The purified libraries were quantified using a Qubit 3.0 fluorometer, sized with a Bioanalyzer 2100, and then quantified again using the KAPA Library Quantification kit. Every immunoSEQ 96-well plate was sequenced on a separate single-read 150-cycle Illumina NextSeq 550 flow cell. As for the original processing: Because the immunoSEQ output held only junctional sequences and lacked quality scores, the filtering could not match the filtering applied to full-length reads. To assign V/J genes and CDR3, sequences were annotated against IMGT germline references using PyIR, a Python wrapper for IgBLAST v1.9. Reads with weak V/J assignments (E-value above 1e-6), missing CDR3, stop codons, out-of-frame junctions, or ambiguous translated residues were removed. A V3J clonotype was defined by an identical inferred V gene, J gene, and CDR3 amino acid sequence. Percentage overlap between repertoires was computed as shared unique clonotypes divided by the size of the smaller repertoire. Three approaches were used to assess repertoire richness: RTK rarefaction, the Chao1 estimator, and Recon v2.1 estimates of unobserved clonotypes. OLGA was used to compute generation probabilities for all TCRbeta clonotypes that the gDNA method yielded from a few donors. As stored in TCRdb, this immuneACCESS dataset retains in-frame rearrangements with V and J assigned. A fraction of the clones does not appear; measured against another copy, unresolved V genes explain less than half of the discrepancy, and the remainder lacks a known reason. D and trimming come from the DNA, and the V and J calls and clone size come from that table. The sample table lists 2.3 million or so clones, approximately 95% of them with a count of one. The top ten hold 0.3% to 0.4% of the sample.

Overall study outcomes, separate from this receptor: Across a few donors, 5% to 6% of naive CD4, roughly 3.8% of naive CD8, about 2.3% of memory CD4, and about 0.4% of memory CD8 clonotypes were shared. Incomplete sequencing was indicated by rarefaction of sorted-subset datasets, despite the large sequencing depth. Estimated clonotype richness was generally larger for naive than for memory subsets. Sampling was restricted to blood, and TCR repertoires in tissue are likely to differ from TCR repertoires in blood. Pairwise subsampling indicated that sequencing depth was expected to affect the degree of clonotype sharing among donors. Compared with non-shared clonotypes, the clonotypes found in all four sorted-subset donors had higher generation probabilities. The genetic and exposure-history diversity represented was limited by the small number of donors.

Healthy HIV-negative adults with no recently reported acute infections or vaccinations were included as donors. All donors were Caucasian adults living in Nashville, Tennessee, USA. Magnetic negative selection was used to enrich CD4+ T cells, after which naive cells were positively selected on CD45RA and the negative fraction became the memory subset. Blood was collected by leukapheresis, and PBMCs were isolated by Ficoll-Histopaque density gradient centrifugation and then cryopreserved in liquid nitrogen vapor phase. Analytical flow cytometry was used to check the purity and quantity of each magnetically sorted T cell population. Each sorted fraction had its genomic DNA isolated and then quantified by UV absorbance on a Nanodrop 2000c.

This TCR was recovered from a man younger than 35 in good health. Some clones in this sample may be carry-over from other donors' samples. The sample was naive CD4+ T cells from PBMCs. The label giving this sample's cell subset or site can be read as: CD45RA+ positively selected. Here the chain combines TRBV6-1 and TRBJ2-3; D gene: possibly TRBD1, on 6 matching bases. The base sequence is TGTGCCAGCACCCGACAGGTCCGAGTGGGGGATACGCAGTATTTT. The encoded protein is CASTRQVRVGDTQYF.